Listed below are T cell receptor beta chains from one sample, sequenced in a study of shared clonotypes between healthy human individuals. The method was immunoSEQ multiplex PCR; TCRdb's version includes in-frame clones alone and lacks a portion of them. The data show about 2 million clones, with approximately 94% seen just once and roughly 1% held by the top ten. The specimen was naive CD8+ T cells sorted from blood. These receptors all stem from a man aged 18 to 30 in good health. Each CDR3 is given with its conserved first and last residue. The D gene is left open where the match is weak. Expanded clones are given a class, and other clones once, few, many or no size at all.

CDR3 protein	CDR3 DNA	J gene	D gene	V gene	clone size
CASSVGGDFNYEQYF	TGTGCCAGCAGCGTAGGGGGGGACTTCAACTACGAGCAGTACTTC	TRBJ2-7	NA	TRBV9	NA
CASHLLAAETQYF	TGTGCCAGCCACTTACTAGCCGCGGAGACCCAGTACTTC	TRBJ2-5	NA	TRBV5-6	NA
CASSLSIIGTQYF	TGTGCCAGCAGTTTATCGATCATCGGTACGCAGTATTTT	TRBJ2-3	NA	TRBV27	NA
CASSPVGGPETQYF	TGTGCCAGCAGCCCGGTGGGGGGGCCAGAGACCCAGTACTTC	TRBJ2-5	NA	TRBV5-6	NA
CSVQGKSYEQYF	TGCAGCGTCCAGGGGAAAAGCTACGAGCAGTACTTC	TRBJ2-7	NA	TRBV29-1	NA
CASSLTGGDGEAFF	TGTGCCAGCAGCTTAACGGGAGGGGACGGTGAAGCTTTCTTT	TRBJ1-1	NA	TRBV7-3	NA
CAWRFYPVDRNTEAFF	TGTGCCTGGCGTTTCTACCCAGTCGACAGGAACACTGAAGCTTTCTTT	TRBJ1-1	NA	TRBV30	NA
CASSVYGSLGGSTEAFF	TGTGCCAGCAGCGTATATGGGTCTTTGGGAGGGAGCACTGAAGCTTTCTTT	TRBJ1-1	NA	TRBV7-9	once
CASSLGPYSPLHF	TGTGCCAGCAGTTTGGGGCCGTATTCACCCCTCCACTTT	TRBJ1-6	NA	TRBV27	NA
CASSASHRVNEQFF	TGTGCCAGCAGTGCATCCCACCGGGTAAATGAGCAGTTCTTC	TRBJ2-1	NA	TRBV28	NA
CASSLAPNNEQFF	TGCGCCAGCTCACTAGCTCCCAACAATGAGCAGTTCTTC	TRBJ2-1	NA	TRBV4-1	NA
CASSSGPHEQYF	TGTGCCAGCAGCTCAGGCCCGCACGAGCAGTACTTC	TRBJ2-7	NA	TRBV7-9	NA
CASSYPSGPLSYEQYF	TGTGCCAGCAGTTACCCTAGCGGCCCGTTAAGCTACGAGCAGTACTTC	TRBJ2-7	TRBD2	TRBV6-6	NA
CASSVAEKGEPEAFF	TGTGCCAGCAGCGTAGCCGAAAAGGGGGAGCCTGAAGCTTTCTTT	TRBJ1-1	NA	TRBV9	NA
CASSLERELNEQYF	TGTGCCAGCAGCTTGGAGCGGGAGCTCAACGAGCAGTACTTC	TRBJ2-7	TRBD2	TRBV7-9	NA
CASSLLSGNTIYF	TGTGCCAGCAGCCTACTCTCTGGAAACACCATATATTTT	TRBJ1-3	NA	TRBV7-2	NA
CASSDGGSYEQYF	TGTGCCAGCAGCGACGGGGGGTCCTACGAGCAGTACTTC	TRBJ2-7	TRBD2	TRBV14	NA
CASSSPGQGIYEQYF	TGTGCCAGCAGCTCACCGGGACAGGGGATATACGAGCAGTACTTC	TRBJ2-7	TRBD1	TRBV7-8	NA
CASSPTENTEAFF	TGTGCCAGCAGCCCGACGGAGAACACTGAAGCTTTCTTT	TRBJ1-1	NA	TRBV7-9	NA
CASSRRDRGCYEQYF	TGCGCCAGCAGCCGGCGGGATCGCGGCTGCTACGAGCAGTACTTC	TRBJ2-7	NA	TRBV4-3	NA
CASSQAGLTGGLNSPLHF	TGTGCCAGCAGCCAAGCGGGCCTAACAGGGGGCCTAAATTCACCCCTCCACTTT	TRBJ1-6	TRBD1	TRBV2	NA
CASSTTGIQETQYF	TGTGCCAGCTCAACTACAGGGATCCAAGAGACCCAGTACTTC	TRBJ2-5	NA	TRBV18	NA